These 25 T cell receptor beta chains came from one sample sequenced in a study of neurological immune-mediated disorders. Using its own MiXCR run on the 5' RACE reads, TCRdb lists one record per CDR3 protein. The sample lists 55,000 to 70,000 distinct CDR3 sequences; 2.5% to 4% were seen once. Input material: PBMCs. These receptors originate from a woman aged 45-65 years with multiple sclerosis.

This clonotype was seen repeatedly, ten times or more. The genes are TRBV7-6 and TRBJ2-2, with a weak D call TRBD1 (7 bases). The CDR3 is made up of 17 amino acids. The V end was cut by 5 bases, the J end by 5 bases, with 21 bases between. Germline loops: CDR1 SGHVS, CDR2 FNYEAQ. The CDR3 sequence is CASSPRQGLLKTGELFF. The DNA for the CDR3 is TGTGCCAGCAGCCCCAGACAGGGACTCCTAAAAACCGGGGAGCTGTTTTTT.

The chain employs TRBV7-2 and TRBJ1-3, with D uncertain. The CDR3 runs 15 residues. CDR1 is SGHTA, CDR2 FQGNSA, per germline. Trimming cost V 7 bases and J 12 bases, with 25 bases left between them. CDR3 sequence (DNA): TGTGCCAGCAACCCTGACGGATACTCTGGAAAAAACATATATTTT. Translated: CASNPDGYSGKNIYF.

This clonotype was detected many times. V usage is TRBV5-6 and J usage is TRBJ1-1, with D perhaps matching TRBD1 (5 bases). Germline CDR1 is SGHDT and CDR2 is YYEEEE. V gave up 7 bases and J gave up 3 bases, with 22 bases separating them. This CDR3 is built from 16 residues. The CDR3 DNA sequence: TGTGCCAGCTACGGGCTTTCTTATCTAGGGGACACTGAAGCTTTCTTT. The encoded protein is CASYGLSYLGDTEAFF.

This clonotype was seen many times. J is TRBJ2-1 and V is TRBV4-2; 8 nucleotides align to TRBD2. The CDR3 covers 17 residues. Germline V gives CDR1 LGHNA, CDR2 YNFKEQ. With 4 bases clipped from V and 8 bases from J, the junction kept 16 bases outside the gene matches. The CDR3 spells CASSPGFARGDIDEQFF. CDR3 sequence (DNA): TGTGCCAGCAGCCCCGGATTCGCGCGGGGGGACATCGATGAGCAGTTCTTC.

The table lists this clonotype with many counts. This chain connects TRBV20-1 to TRBJ2-7, with 7 bases identical to TRBD2. This CDR3 contains 12 residues. The V gene's germline CDR1 is DFQATT and CDR2 SNEGSKA (reference sequence). For the CDR3, the DNA is TGCAGGGGTGTTCGCGGGAGTTACGAGCAGTACTTC. Residues: CRGVRGSYEQYF.

Ten or more counts support this clonotype. The chain couples TRBV7-2 to TRBJ2-1; no clear D. Germline CDR1 reads SGHTA; CDR2 reads FQGNSA. Trimming took off 5 bases at V and 0 bases at J, with 29 bases between the two ends. The CDR3 is made up of 21 amino acids. In DNA, the CDR3 is TGTGCCAGCAGCCGCCCCCGGCGGACCTTACTACAATCGAGCTCCTACAATGAGCAGTTCTTC. The encoded protein is CASSRPRRTLLQSSSYNEQFF.

Many counts were recorded for this clonotype. The rearrangement uses TRBV27 and TRBJ2-5; 8 positions match TRBD1. Germline lookup yields CDR1 MNHEY and CDR2 SMNVEV (reference sequence). V lost 3 bases, J lost 4 bases, and 1 base stayed unmatched. The CDR3 spans 13 residues. CDR3 sequence (DNA): TGTGCCAGCAGTTTCAGGGGGCGAGAGACCCAGTACTTC. This gives the protein CASSFRGRETQYF.

At least ten counts were recorded for this clonotype. The chain recombines TRBV9 with TRBJ1-6; 7 bases are a match to TRBD1. After removal of 3 bases from V and 6 bases from J, the junction contained 3 bases not matched to a gene. Germline lookup yields CDR1 SGDLS and CDR2 YYNGEE. The CDR3 extends over 14 amino acids. In nucleotides, the CDR3 is TGTGCCAGCAGCGAGGACAGGTCTAATTCACCCCTCCACTTT. Its protein is CASSEDRSNSPLHF.

This clonotype was observed many times. The chain links TRBV7-8 to TRBJ2-5; D is undetermined. Looked up from germline, CDR1 is SGHVS and CDR2 is FQNEAQ. Deletions cut 2 bases from V and 5 bases from J, with 12 bases between. The CDR3 is 14 residues long. In DNA form, the CDR3 reads TGTGCCAGCAGCTTAAGATGGGCCAAGGAGACCCAGTACTTC. Amino acids: CASSLRWAKETQYF.

This clonotype occurred many times. V usage is TRBV5-1 and J usage is TRBJ2-5; TRBD2 matches 8 bases. The CDR3 is 15 amino acids. With 3 bases clipped from V and 1 base from J, the junction kept 5 bases outside the gene matches. The germline V gene encodes CDR1 SGHRS and CDR2 YFSETQ. The CDR3 spells CASSSGGTIQETQYF. The CDR3 DNA follows: TGCGCCAGCAGCTCGGGAGGGACTATCCAAGAGACCCAGTACTTC.

This clonotype was seen many times. V usage is TRBV12-3 or TRBV12-4 and J usage is TRBJ2-1, with 7 positions matching TRBD2. V shed 3 bases, J shed 6 bases, and the junction held 14 bases outside the gene matches. This CDR3 has 17 amino acids. In DNA form, the CDR3 reads TGTGCCAGCAGTTTGGGATTTTCGGGAGGAGGAGGCAATGAGCAGTTCTTC. Translated, it gives CASSLGFSGGGGNEQFF.

Many counts were recorded for this clonotype. V usage is TRBV5-5 and J usage is TRBJ2-7; D gene ambiguous. Trimming left V 0 bases short and J 2 bases short, with 6 bases between. Germline V CDR1 and CDR2: SGHKS, YYEKEE (reference sequence). There are 13 residues in the CDR3. CDR3 in amino acids: CASSLDRAYEQYF. In nucleotides, the CDR3 is TGTGCCAGCAGCTTGGATCGTGCCTACGAGCAGTACTTC.

This clonotype has a count of ten or more. This chain joins TRBV12-3 or TRBV12-4 and TRBJ2-5, with D possibly matching TRBD2 (5 bases). Trimming took off 5 bases at V and 5 bases at J, with 12 bases between the two ends. The CDR3 sequence is 13 residues long. In nucleotides, the CDR3 is TGTGCCAGCAGTCCGGACTGGGAGGAGACCCAGTACTTC. Residues: CASSPDWEETQYF.

This clonotype was found many times. The V and J genes are TRBV14 and TRBJ2-3, with TRBD2 as a possible D gene (5 bases). Germline CDR1 is SGHDN and CDR2 is FVKESK. V was pared by 2 bases and J by 2 bases, with 5 bases between. This CDR3 is 13 amino acids long. CDR3 nucleotide sequence: TGTGCCAGCAGCCAACTAGCCACAGATACGCAGTATTTT. It specifies CASSQLATDTQYF.

This clonotype was counted at least ten times. The J gene is TRBJ1-1, the V gene TRBV12-3 or TRBV12-4; TRBD1 might be the D (6 bases). This CDR3 contains 14 residues. V lost 1 base to trimming and J lost 1 base, with 7 bases between them. Here the CDR3 DNA reads TGTGCCAGCAGTTTAGTAGGGGGGAACACTGAAGCTTTCTTT. Translation gives CASSLVGGNTEAFF.

This clonotype was counted at least ten times. The rearrangement links TRBV7-8 to TRBJ1-6; unclear D gene. Trimming removed 1 base at V and 6 bases at J, with 7 bases between. The V gene's germline CDR1 is SGHVS and CDR2 FQNEAQ. CDR3 length: 14 residues. CDR3 loop: CASSLGGSNSPLHF. CDR3 nucleotides: TGTGCCAGCAGCTTAGGCGGGAGTAATTCACCCCTCCACTTT.

This clonotype was observed many times. This chain links TRBV29-1 with TRBJ2-1; weak D call: TRBD1 (5 bases). This CDR3 has 17 amino acids. The ends were cut back, 0 bases at V and 0 bases at J, with 15 bases in the middle. The germline V gene has CDR1 SQVTM and CDR2 ANQGSEA. The CDR3: CSVEEAGRFYSYNEQFF. CDR3 nucleotide sequence: TGCAGCGTTGAAGAGGCAGGGCGGTTCTACTCCTACAATGAGCAGTTCTTC.

This clonotype was detected many times. The gene calls are TRBV4-3 and TRBJ1-2, with a tentative D call TRBD1 (5 bases). Germline CDR1 reads LGHNA; CDR2 reads YSLEER. The CDR3 contains 14 residues. With 0 bases removed from V and 7 bases from J, the gap between germline ends came to 12 bases. The CDR3 loop reads CASSQEQGAGGYTF. CDR3 DNA: TGCGCCAGCAGCCAAGAGCAGGGAGCGGGTGGCTACACCTTC.

This clonotype occurred many times. The genes are TRBV5-5 and TRBJ2-7, with 11 nucleotides matching TRBD1. The CDR3 is 17 amino acids. Germline assignment: CDR1 SGHKS and CDR2 YYEKEE (reference sequence). The trim removed 0 bases at V and 2 bases at J, leaving 7 bases unmatched. The CDR3 loop is CASSLARTGGAPYEQYF. The CDR3 nucleotides are TGTGCCAGCAGCTTGGCCCGGACAGGGGGCGCTCCCTACGAGCAGTACTTC.

In this sample, this clonotype turned up many times. The gene calls are TRBV28 and TRBJ2-3, with 8 bases aligning to TRBD1. Germline values: CDR1 MDHEN, CDR2 SYDVKM. The CDR3 sequence is 16 residues long. V dropped 6 bases and J dropped 1; count of bases not matched to a gene: 9. The DNA for the CDR3 is TGTGCCAGCAGGCTTCAGGGGGCTAAGGGCACAGATACGCAGTATTTT. It is translated as CASRLQGAKGTDTQYF.

This clonotype has a count of ten or more. This chain uses TRBV6-6 with TRBJ2-7; 8 bases match TRBD1. V trimming: 1 base; J trimming: 4 bases; junction bases outside the gene matches: 0. In germline, CDR1 is MNHNY, CDR2 SVGAGI (reference sequence). The CDR3 extends over 13 amino acids. The CDR3 bases are TGTGCCAGCAGTTACTACAGGGGGTACGAGCAGTACTTC. Protein product: CASSYYRGYEQYF.

This chain links TRBV4-2 with TRBJ2-3; 7 bases agree with TRBD2. Trimming took 0 bases from V and 3 from J; bases not matched to a gene: 6. Germline V lookup: CDR1 LGHNA, CDR2 YNFKEQ. The CDR3 totals 16 residues. The chain's CDR3 is CASSQDMAGETDTQYF. CDR3 sequence (DNA): TGTGCCAGCAGCCAAGATATGGCGGGAGAAACAGATACGCAGTATTTT.

This clonotype was counted at least ten times. V and J are TRBV20-1 and TRBJ1-1, with 9 bases identical to TRBD1. The CDR3 runs 16 residues. V lost 5 bases to trimming and J lost 2 bases; unmatched junction nucleotides: 12. Germline V gene data show CDR1 as DFQATT and CDR2 as SNEGSKA (reference sequence). The CDR3 spells CSAVPLDRGVNTEAFF. In DNA, the CDR3 is TGCAGTGCTGTCCCACTAGACAGGGGGGTAAACACTGAAGCTTTCTTT.

Ten or more counts support this clonotype. CDR3 bases: TGTGCCAGTAACCCCGACAGGTATAGGACTGAAGCTTTCTTT. Translating gives CASNPDRYRTEAFF. The chain is built from TRBV27 and TRBJ1-1; TRBD1 might be the D (6 bases). Germline V CDR1 and CDR2: MNHEY, SMNVEV (reference sequence). The CDR3 runs 14 residues. V was pared by 9 bases and J by 5 bases, with 19 bases between.

Ten or more counts support this clonotype. At one end, the junction sequence differs from germline, possibly due to a read error. The V call is TRBV7-7, the J call TRBJ2-5; no clear D. Germline values: CDR1 SSHAT, CDR2 FNYEAQ (reference sequence). The CDR3 is 14 residues long. CDR3 protein: CASSPLGNQETQYF. The CDR3 DNA reads TGTGCTAGCAGCCCTCTTGGCAACCAAGAGACCCAGTACTTC.